A single sample gave rise to the 6 T cell receptor beta chains below, sequenced in a study of T cells in localized non-small cell lung cancer. Profiled with immunoSEQ multiplex PCR; TCRdb holds only in-frame clones, not every one. The sample holds under 65,000 clones, 80% to 90% seen once. Specimen: peripheral blood, collected before any cancer treatment. These receptor sequences come from a man between 40 and 70 years old with stage I squamous cell lung carcinoma.

This chain joins TRBV9 and TRBJ2-7; 8 nucleotides align to TRBD2. The CDR3 runs 15 residues. Germline values: CDR1 SGDLS, CDR2 YYNGEE. V was clipped by 0 bases and J by 2 bases; unmatched bases: 4. The CDR3 loop reads CASSVGAGGPYEQYF. Written as DNA, the CDR3 is TGTGCCAGCAGCGTAGGGGCGGGAGGCCCCTACGAGCAGTACTTC.

The gene calls are TRBV6-1 and TRBJ1-5; D is uncertain. The CDR3 loop spans 17 amino acids. Germline V gene sequence: CDR1 MNHNS, CDR2 SASEGT. Between the trimmed V and J ends, which lost 1 base and 3 bases, there was a span of 16 bases. The DNA of the CDR3 is TGTGCCAGCAGTGAAGGAATTCGTTCCGCAGACAATCAGCCCCAGCATTTT. Its translation is CASSEGIRSADNQPQHF.

V gene TRBV2 combines with J gene TRBJ1-2; D is ambiguous. This CDR3 region has 12 residues. Germline CDR1 reads SNHLY; CDR2 reads FYNNEI. Between the trimmed V and J ends, which lost 8 bases and 2 bases, there was a span of 9 bases. The CDR3 loop reads CASREANYGYTF. Here the CDR3 DNA reads TGTGCCAGCCGAGAGGCGAACTATGGCTACACCTTC.

The chain combines TRBV27 with TRBJ1-5; D is undetermined. This CDR3 has 13 residues. V lost 0 bases and J lost 2, with 2 bases in between. Per the germline V gene, CDR1 is MNHEY and CDR2 is SMNVEV (reference sequence). The CDR3 region has the DNA TGTGCCAGCAGTTTATCGGGCAATCAGCCCCAGCATTTT. Translated: CASSLSGNQPQHF.

This chain connects TRBV6-1 to TRBJ2-5, with D uncertain. The ends were cut back, 5 bases at V and 4 bases at J, with 11 bases in the middle. There are 13 residues in the CDR3. Germline lookup yields CDR1 MNHNS and CDR2 SASEGT. CDR3 sequence: CASSLLGLETQYF. The CDR3 nucleotides read TGTGCCAGCAGTCTCTTGGGCTTAGAGACCCAGTACTTC.

The rearrangement joins TRBV7-2 to TRBJ2-4; D may correspond to TRBD1 or TRBD2 (5 bases each). V was cut by 5 bases and J by 3 bases, with 17 bases left in between. This CDR3 has 16 amino acids. In germline, CDR1 is SGHTA, CDR2 FQGNSA. The CDR3 is CASSPNSGQGKNIQYF. The DNA of the CDR3 is TGTGCCAGCAGCCCCAATTCGGGGCAGGGCAAAAACATTCAGTACTTC.